This T cell receptor beta chain was captured in a study of OX40 agonist ivuxolimab in advanced cancers. Collection of blood occurred at baseline, at cycle 4 day 1, and at cycle 7 day 1. V was clipped by 11 bases and J by 7 bases, with 26 bases between them. Germline CDR1 MDHEN, CDR2 SYDVKM. The CDR3 has 16 amino acids. Some clones are missing from TCRdb's copy, which holds only in-frame ones; the method was immunoSEQ multiplex PCR. The table shows tens of thousands of clones, with roughly nine tenths occurring only once. The sequence derives from an adult with an advanced solid tumor such as melanoma, head and neck, liver or kidney cancer. The material was CD4+ or CD8+ T cells sorted from blood, obtained in a trial of the OX40 agonist ivuxolimab. The chain employs TRBV28 and TRBJ2-2; a weak D match, TRBD1 (6 bases). This chain's CDR3 is CASKEIEQGIFGELFF. CDR3 bases: TGTGCCTCCAAGGAAATAGAACAGGGCATTTTCGGGGAGCTGTTTTTT.